Sequencing of this T cell receptor beta chain was carried out in a study of cytomegalovirus exposure and HLA in healthy donors listed by TCRdb under 2017. Some background on the complete study: According to an earlier analysis of a few hundred of the donors, roughly 180 million T cells yielded over 100 million unique TCR beta sequences and 276 Gb of sequence data. In a later analysis, previously published TCR beta repertoires from 500 to 750 donors were re-analyzed and high-resolution HLA genotyping was added so that TCR occurrence patterns could be studied. All discovery cohort repertoires had been generated using a single sequencing platform. A later genetic analysis used genome-wide SNP genotypes for 398 of the 666 donors, treating that subset as a discovery cohort. HLA typing included class I and class II loci at four-digit resolution. Among several hundred genotyped donors of the cohort, an average of around 250,000 unique TCR beta nucleotide sequences was sequenced per donor, of which about 20% were non-productive. In addition to the first cohort of about 650 subjects, a separate validation cohort of approximately 130 different subjects was used. Because of strong linkage in the cohort, five DR-DQ haplotypes were treated as single units for association and clustering. Typing coverage differed by locus: A, B, C, DRB1 and DQB1 were typed in roughly 620-630 donors, DQA1 in 500 to 550, DPA1 in 606, and DPB1 in 400 to 480. The genetic ancestry cluster associated with self-reported Caucasian donors included over 65% of the roughly 400 genotyped donors. Using immunosequencing, the study profiled T cell repertoires from some 670 subjects and related those repertoires to cytomegalovirus serostatus. An early release covering roughly 640 HLA-typed donors comprised about 310 gigabases of sequencing data and approximately 85 million unique TCR sequences. In the later analysis, no new phenotypic data were used to find candidate immune exposures; instead, reliance was placed on TCR beta sequences and their occurrence across donors. Alongside the repertoire data, information on donor age, sex, ethnicity and CMV serostatus was compiled. To predict cytomegalovirus infection status, the study brought together high-throughput TCR immunosequencing, statistical association of individual TCRs with disease status, and machine learning. An earlier analysis of more than 450 of the donors used high-throughput TCR beta sequencing to judge whether each TCR beta V gene segment behaved as functional or pseudogenic. The study was designed to test whether signatures of past pathogen exposure could be identified by cataloging public T cell receptors. The investigation overall reported the following: About 17 rarely observed V segments, including chromosome 9 orphons, were excluded from the earlier analysis of some 590 of the donors because counts were too low. Roughly uniform sequencing depth across donors was assumed in presence/absence analyses, although this assumption may not hold. In this cohort, only TCR beta chains were sequenced, and detectable features were limited by the absence of alpha or paired-chain data. Because the 87-base-pair reads could not distinguish some IMGT-functional V segments, including TRBV6-2 and TRBV6-3, those segments were excluded. According to a later analysis, parvovirus B19, influenza, CMV and Epstein-Barr virus appeared linked to several top co-occurrence clusters. When HLA alleles, especially DR and DQ, strongly co-occurred, TCR associations were difficult to assign to individual alleles. An association between a missense DCLRE1C variant and V-gene and J-gene trimming of TCR beta chains was found in a later genetic analysis and replicated in an independent cohort. A further reported finding was that TCR beta sequences accurately predicted the HLA-A and HLA-B alleles for most subjects in the first cohort. For the cohort, immune exposure information was limited to CMV serostatus. The study listed over 150 TCR beta chains as associated with cytomegalovirus. According to a later analysis, most CMV-associated TCR beta chains appeared to be HLA-restricted, and the HLA associations seemed to be driven largely by CMV exposure. In a later analysis, the rate of TCR association differed among HLA loci, with DRB1 alleles having the most associated TCRs and HLA-C alleles having the fewest. A cluster of highly shared sequence variants was judged likely to represent a technical artifact of the sequencing pipeline. Across donors, most TCR sequences were observed very rarely, whereas some public TCRs were present in many individuals. Three of the identified cytomegalovirus-associated TCR beta chains were confirmed in vitro to be specific for cytomegalovirus antigens. Linkage disequilibrium might explain the correlated functional status among segregating V segments, but an unknown experimental factor could not be excluded. The classifier was reported to diagnose cytomegalovirus status with high specificity and sensitivity in both the original cohort and the validation cohort. In an earlier analysis of fewer than 750 of the donors, most TCR beta V segments were observed in productive rearrangements about 87% or about 30% of the time, broadly matching IMGT annotations. In a later genetic analysis, fewer N-insertions in productive TCRs were reported among donors in an Asian-associated ancestry cluster than the 666-donor mean. According to the authors, the approach could potentially be generalized to other disease states and immunological phenotypes. In a later analysis, HLA-associated TCR beta chains were found to be more clonally expanded and to have lower generation probabilities than equally common non-associated chains. Specific HLA alleles were associated with 15,000 to 20,000 TCR beta sequences at a false discovery rate of 0.05 in a later analysis. Because HLA typing was unavailable for some donors at each locus, only the typed subset was used in association tests.

The cohort comprised approximately 700 healthy bone marrow donors. At the time of sampling, all cohort members were nominally healthy, though unrecorded immune exposures were likely present. The donor tested CMV seronegative and was one of the 352 seronegative cohort members. A peripheral blood sample was collected from each donor, and TCR beta sequencing was performed on peripheral blood mononuclear cells. Genomic DNA was extracted from the blood cell samples with the Qiagen DNeasy Blood Extraction Kit. CDR1 and CDR2, looked up from the germline V gene, are SGHRS and YFSETQ. For this chain, trimming is 3 bases at the V end and 0 bases at the J end, and the number of junction bases without a gene match is 3. Inclusive of the bounding cysteine and phenylalanine, the CDR3 is 14 residues long. Only the CDR3 DNA is retained, 42 bases long and in frame from the first base. Comments on this clone: The antigen it recognizes is unknown. Base qualities are missing; no much larger clone stands one base away.

Library prep was done by the immunoSEQ multiplex PCR assay. For the multiplex PCR, a mixture combining 60 forward primers for TCR Vbeta segments and 13 reverse primers for TCR Jbeta segments was used. Amplification of the CDR3 region of rearranged TCR beta genes was performed with a multiplex PCR assay on genomic DNA. On the Illumina HiSeq System, the amplified TCR beta libraries were sequenced as 87-base-pair reads. As for the authors' bioinformatics: In a later analysis, some 80 million unique TCR beta chains were counted across the 650 to 750 repertoires, and roughly 11 million of these chains were shared by at least two donors. Raw reads were error-corrected and collapsed into unique sequences by a nearest-neighbor algorithm in which closely related sequences were merged to remove PCR and sequencing errors. V, D and J gene segments were assigned by aligning CDR3 sequences to IMGT reference sequences. Each retained sequence needed at least a six-nucleotide match to both a V gene segment and a J gene segment. A rearrangement counted as productive if the CDR3 had no stop codons and remained in frame with V and J, and every other rearrangement counted as non-productive. Following IMGT convention, CDR3 was defined as the stretch from the second conserved V-encoded cysteine to the conserved J-encoded phenylalanine. The earlier analysis of about 530 of the donors excluded any sequence lacking an unambiguous match to a single V gene segment. In an earlier analysis of 587 of the donors, V segments were called functional above 56.7% productive rearrangements and were called segregating when the between-donor standard deviation exceeded 5%. A statistical classification framework was developed to diagnose cytomegalovirus status using the catalog of TCR beta chain sequences. In a later analysis, TCR nucleotide sequences were compared against IMGT/GENE-DB human TR gene sequences so that V and J genes could be assigned. In a later analysis, CDR3 sequences and most-parsimonious VDJ recombination scenarios were assigned using the TCRdist pipeline. In a later analysis, each TCR beta chain was defined by its CDR3 amino acid sequence together with its V-gene family, and reads lacking a unique V-gene family were excluded. As a way to deal with suspected cross-contamination and a sequencing artifact, a later analysis dropped 450 to 600 nucleotide sequences that were highly shared and had low generation probability. In a later analysis, a clonal expansion index for each public chain was calculated from normalized within-repertoire ranks of inferred template counts. A later analysis computed generation probabilities with a VDJ recombination model fitted to out-of-frame rearrangements, and checked the results against IGoR. In a later analysis, TCR-TCR, TCR-HLA and TCR-CMV co-occurrence was scored with hypergeometric tests, and a repertoire-size bias correction was applied to TCR pairs. To estimate false discovery rates, a later analysis permuted the HLA or CMV assignments 20 times. In a later analysis, co-occurring TCRs were grouped using DBSCAN, and TCRdist sequence similarity was added for clustering within HLA-allele-positive subsets. Repertoires with fewer than 30,000 or more than 120,000 public chains, plus five repertoires with anomalous nucleotide sharing, were excluded from co-occurrence clustering. Held by TCRdb, this immuneACCESS table contains in-frame sequences only and omits some clones. Under half of the omission traces to an unresolved V gene where checked; the cause of the rest is unknown. V and J calls plus clone size are reproduced from that table; the DNA served to infer D and trimming. Counted in this sample were some 120,000 clones; about 80% of them appeared once. Around 1.8% of the sample is taken by the ten largest.

Recombination linked TRBV5-1 to TRBJ2-7, with 7 bases in between that match TRBD1. The clonotype comes from a man aged 18 to 35 in good health and CMV-seronegative. Sequenced: PBMCs. The nucleotides are TGCGCCAGCAGCTCGGGACAGTACTCCTACGAGCAGTACTTC. Translated, this is CASSSGQYSYEQYF.